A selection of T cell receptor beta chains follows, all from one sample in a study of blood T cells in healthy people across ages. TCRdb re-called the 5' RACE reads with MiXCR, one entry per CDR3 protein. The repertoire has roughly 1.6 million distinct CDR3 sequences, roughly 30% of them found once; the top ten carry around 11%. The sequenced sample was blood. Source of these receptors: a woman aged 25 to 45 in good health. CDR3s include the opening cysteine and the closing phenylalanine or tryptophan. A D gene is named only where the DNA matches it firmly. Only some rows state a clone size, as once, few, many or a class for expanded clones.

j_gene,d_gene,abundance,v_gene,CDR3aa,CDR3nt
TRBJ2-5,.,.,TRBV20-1,CSARDMTKGQETQYF,TGCAGTGCTAGAGATATGACCAAGGGCCAAGAGACCCAGTACTTC
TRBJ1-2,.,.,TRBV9,CASSPRQALIYGYTF,TGTGCCAGCAGCCCTCGACAGGCGCTTATTTATGGCTACACCTTC
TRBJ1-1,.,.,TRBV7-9,CASSLVRGVDTEAFF,TGTGCCAGCAGCTTAGTAAGGGGAGTGGACACTGAAGCTTTCTTT
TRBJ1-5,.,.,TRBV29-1,CSVAIGGDQPQHF,TGCAGCGTGGCCATTGGGGGGGATCAGCCCCAGCATTTT
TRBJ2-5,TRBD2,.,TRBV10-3,CAISDRLAGGIISETQYF,TGTGCCATCAGTGATCGACTAGCGGGGGGGATTATTTCCGAGACCCAGTACTTC
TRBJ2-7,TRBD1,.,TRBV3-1,CASSQGWGQGYEQYF,TGTGCCAGCAGCCAAGGATGGGGACAGGGCTACGAGCAGTACTTC
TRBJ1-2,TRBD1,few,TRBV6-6,CASSDRDSNYGYTF,TGTGCCAGCAGTGACCGGGACAGTAACTATGGCTACACCTTC
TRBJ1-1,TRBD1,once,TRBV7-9,CASRRRDRGFSEAFF,TGTGCCAGCAGACGAAGGGACAGGGGTTTCTCTGAAGCTTTCTTT
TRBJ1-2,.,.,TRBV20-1,CSARVGGEDGYTF,TGCAGTGCTAGAGTCGGGGGGGAAGATGGCTACACCTTC
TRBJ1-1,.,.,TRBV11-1,CATQALYTEAFF,TGTGCCACCCAGGCCCTGTACACTGAAGCTTTCTTT
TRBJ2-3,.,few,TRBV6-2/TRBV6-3,CASGGGGNEADTQYF,TGTGCCAGCGGAGGAGGTGGGAATGAGGCAGATACGCAGTATTTT
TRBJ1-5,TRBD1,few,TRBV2,CASSFSGTGGYQPQHF,TGTGCCAGCAGTTTCAGCGGGACAGGGGGTTACCAGCCCCAGCATTTT
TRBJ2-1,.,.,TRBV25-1,CASSVRTEQFF,TGTGCCAGCAGTGTCAGGACAGAGCAGTTCTTC
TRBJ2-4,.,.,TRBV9,CASSVTGGDYSEQYF,TGTGCCAGCAGCGTGACCGGGGGTGATTACAGTGAGCAGTACTTC
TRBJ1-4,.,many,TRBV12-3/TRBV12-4,CASSFPGVEKLFF,TGTGCCAGCAGTTTCCCAGGGGTTGAAAAACTGTTTTTT
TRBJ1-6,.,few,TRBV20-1,CSARETGRTNSPLHF,TGCAGTGCTAGAGAGACGGGACGGACTAATTCACCCCTCCACTTT
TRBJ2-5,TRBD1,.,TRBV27,CASSHGPPGTGATLQETQYF,TGTGCCAGCAGTCATGGGCCCCCCGGGACAGGGGCCACCCTGCAGGAGACCCAGTACTTC
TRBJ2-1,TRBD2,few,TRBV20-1,CSARSPSGISSYNEQFF,TGCAGTGCAAGATCCCCTAGCGGGATTAGCTCCTACAATGAGCAGTTCTTC
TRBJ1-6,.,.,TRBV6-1,CASRDRDWPRRGSPLHF,TGTGCCAGCAGGGATCGGGACTGGCCTCGGCGAGGGTCACCCCTCCACTTT
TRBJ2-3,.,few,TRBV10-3,CATSETTMDTQYF,TGTGCCACCTCAGAAACTACAATGGATACGCAGTATTTT
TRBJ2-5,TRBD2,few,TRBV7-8,CASSSTGRGEETQYF,TGTGCCAGCAGCTCCACCGGGCGGGGGGAAGAGACCCAGTACTTC
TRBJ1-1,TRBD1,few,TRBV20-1,CSASGTGDTEAFF,TGCAGTGCTAGTGGGACAGGGGACACTGAAGCTTTCTTT
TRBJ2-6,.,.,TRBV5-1,CASNLASGANVLTF,TGCGCCAGCAATCTAGCTTCTGGGGCCAACGTCCTGACTTTC
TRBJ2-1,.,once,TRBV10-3,CAISLDNNEQFF,TGTGCCATCAGTCTCGACAACAATGAGCAGTTCTTC
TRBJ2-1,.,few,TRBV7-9,CASSLSQGNYNEQFF,TGTGCCAGCAGCTTATCCCAGGGGAATTACAATGAGCAGTTCTTC
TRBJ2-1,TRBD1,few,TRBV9,CASSEGGQGMYNEQFF,TGTGCCAGCAGCGAGGGGGGACAGGGGATGTACAATGAGCAGTTCTTC
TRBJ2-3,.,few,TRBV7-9,CASSFERGRTDTQYF,TGTGCCAGCAGCTTTGAACGGGGGAGGACGGATACGCAGTATTTT
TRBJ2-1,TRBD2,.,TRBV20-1,CSARDGVAGGPNNEQFF,TGCAGTGCTAGAGATGGGGTAGCGGGGGGTCCGAACAATGAGCAGTTCTTC